The entry that follows covers one T cell receptor beta chain sequence. The antigen is unknown. This sample is part of a study of Tregs in tolerant kidney transplant recipients. Overall study: Antibodies separated recipient from donor cells. Points from the study as a whole: Expanding Tregs on activated donor B cells appeared to best identify donor-specific TCRbeta clones.

Using immunoSEQ multiplex PCR, the repertoire was profiled, and TCRdb retains in-frame clones only, with some absent. The profile shows about 11,000 clones, about 93% of them singletons. Germline V lookup: CDR1 MDHEN, CDR2 SYDVKM. Deletions cut 9 bases from V and 4 bases from J, with 18 bases between. The CDR3 loop spans 14 amino acids. This chain uses TRBV28 with TRBJ1-2; D is ambiguous. The source is a human patient who received a combined kidney and bone marrow transplant. This sample comprised Tregs from blood cultured with allogeneic cells, obtained before the transplant. CDR3 sequence (DNA): TGTGCCAGTTCTGGTCCGGGGAAGGGCTATGGCTACACCTTC. It specifies CASSGPGKGYGYTF.